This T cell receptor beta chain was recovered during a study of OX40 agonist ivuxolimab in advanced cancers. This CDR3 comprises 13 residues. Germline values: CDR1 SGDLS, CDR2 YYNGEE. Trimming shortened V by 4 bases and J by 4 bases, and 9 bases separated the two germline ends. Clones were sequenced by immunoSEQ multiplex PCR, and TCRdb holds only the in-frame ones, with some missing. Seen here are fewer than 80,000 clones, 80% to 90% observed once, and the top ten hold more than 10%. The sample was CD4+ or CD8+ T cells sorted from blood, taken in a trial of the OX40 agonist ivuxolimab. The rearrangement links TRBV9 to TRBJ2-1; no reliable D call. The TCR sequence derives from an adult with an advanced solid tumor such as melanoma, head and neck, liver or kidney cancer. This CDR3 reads CASSIHVYNEQFF. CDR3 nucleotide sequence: TGTGCCAGCAGCATACACGTTTACAATGAGCAGTTCTTC. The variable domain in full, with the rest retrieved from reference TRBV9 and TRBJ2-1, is DSGVTQTPKHLITATGQRVTLRCSPRSGDLSVYWYQQSLDQGLQFLIQYYNGEERAKGNILERFSAQQFPDLHSELNLSSLELGDSALYFCASSIHVYNEQFFGPGTRLTVL.